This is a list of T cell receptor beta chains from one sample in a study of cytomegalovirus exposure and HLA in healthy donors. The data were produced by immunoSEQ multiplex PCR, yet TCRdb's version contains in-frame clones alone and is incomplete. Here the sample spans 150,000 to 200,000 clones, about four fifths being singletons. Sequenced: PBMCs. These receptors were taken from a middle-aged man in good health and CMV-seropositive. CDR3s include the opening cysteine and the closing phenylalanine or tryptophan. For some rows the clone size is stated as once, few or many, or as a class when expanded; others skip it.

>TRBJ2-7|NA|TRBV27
CASQTTQGAYEQYF
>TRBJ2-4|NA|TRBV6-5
CASSLRTSGYKNIQYF
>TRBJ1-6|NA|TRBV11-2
CASSLDWTGKSPLHF
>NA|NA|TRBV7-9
CASTRASGNYEQYF
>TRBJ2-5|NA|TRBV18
CASSPRTGDEETQYF
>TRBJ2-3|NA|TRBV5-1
CASSTDGPGMDTQYF
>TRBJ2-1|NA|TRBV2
CASSEAVQGAYNEQFF
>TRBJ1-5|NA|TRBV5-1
CASSFLVGSLAQPQHF
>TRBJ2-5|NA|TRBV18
CASSPRAVAGGTSETQYF
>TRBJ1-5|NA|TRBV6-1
CASSGTAARGGNQPQHF
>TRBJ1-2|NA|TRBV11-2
CASSLDPRTVPGPTF
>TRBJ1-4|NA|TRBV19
CASTRDWSHEKLFF
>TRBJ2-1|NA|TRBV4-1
CASSQDPPTSGGYNEQFF
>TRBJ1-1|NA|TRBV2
CASRDRETNTEAFF
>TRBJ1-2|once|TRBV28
CASSTTQGTINYGYTF
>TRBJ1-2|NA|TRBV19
CASSIQGSYGYTF
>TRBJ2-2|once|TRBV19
CASSIEVRQDAGELFF
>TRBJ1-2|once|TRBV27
CASSLSFPGGFYGYTF
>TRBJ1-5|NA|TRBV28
CASSWTGMNQPQHF
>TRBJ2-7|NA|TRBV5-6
CASSRGHTYEQYF
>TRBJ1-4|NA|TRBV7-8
CASSSDRVKEKLFF
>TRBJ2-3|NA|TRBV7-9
CASSARGRELAGGTDTQYF
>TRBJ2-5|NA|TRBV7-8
CASSLGTGQETQYF
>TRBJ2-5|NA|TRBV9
CASSVASGQETQYF
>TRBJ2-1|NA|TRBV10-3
CAIGGAGSSYNEQFF
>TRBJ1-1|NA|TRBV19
CASTTGVNTEAFF
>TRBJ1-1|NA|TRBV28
CASNGGLNTEAFF
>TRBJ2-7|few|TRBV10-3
CAIRPAGTTGFKQYF
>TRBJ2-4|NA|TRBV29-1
CSVEGSTNIQYF
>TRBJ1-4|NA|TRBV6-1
CASRDSWTANEKLFF
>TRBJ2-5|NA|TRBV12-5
CASALGLAGLGAQYF
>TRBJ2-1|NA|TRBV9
CASSLAGTNNEQFF
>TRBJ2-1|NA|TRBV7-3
CASRVSRTSGSGPYNEQFF
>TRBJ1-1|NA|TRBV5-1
CASSNRGGSSEAFF
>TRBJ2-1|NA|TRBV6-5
CASSPGTILSNEQFF
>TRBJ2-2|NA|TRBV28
CASSPETVTGELFF
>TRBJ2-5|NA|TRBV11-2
CASSSMTGYQETQYF
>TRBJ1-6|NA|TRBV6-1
CASSEAGRDSPLHF
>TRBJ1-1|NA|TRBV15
CATSRPGTAHTEAFF